The clone carrying this T cell receptor (beta chain) was recorded at least ten times. Antigen: not known. HTBI primers from iRepertoire and Arm-PCR of CDR3 regions yielded the TCR beta libraries. In TCRdb, the multiplex PCR reads were re-called with MiXCR into one record per CDR3 protein. The sample has around 250,000 distinct CDR3 sequences, around 19% seen once. These data originate in a study of regulatory T cells in long-lasting Graves disease. Overall study context: Those Graves' patients who were newly diagnosed had been on antithyroid drugs under 3 months. Whole-study results and caveats: Persistent Graves' cases showed lower TCR diversity than newly diagnosed cases.

Described time point: newly diagnosed GD, antithyroid drugs for less than 3 months. The TCR library was made from RNA extracted from PBMCs. Germline CDR1 reads ENHRY; CDR2 reads SYGVKD. Trimming removed 10 bases from V and 1 base from J, with 17 bases in between. There are 15 residues in the CDR3. Another study also made use of these data, one on T cells in Graves' hyperthyroidism and ophthalmopathy. Per that paper: A lack of ophthalmopathy progression within 18 months defined stable Graves' hyperthyroidism.

The chain joins TRBV10-3 to TRBJ2-1; D possibly corresponds to TRBD2 (6 bases). The material was peripheral blood mononuclear cells (PBMCs), obtained at new diagnosis, from a patient treated with antithyroid drugs. The source of this sequence is a woman aged 30 to 39 with Graves disease. Written as DNA, the CDR3 is TGTGCCACCTTCTTTACGGGGGAATCCTACAATGAGCAGTTCTTC. This gives the protein CATFFTGESYNEQFF.